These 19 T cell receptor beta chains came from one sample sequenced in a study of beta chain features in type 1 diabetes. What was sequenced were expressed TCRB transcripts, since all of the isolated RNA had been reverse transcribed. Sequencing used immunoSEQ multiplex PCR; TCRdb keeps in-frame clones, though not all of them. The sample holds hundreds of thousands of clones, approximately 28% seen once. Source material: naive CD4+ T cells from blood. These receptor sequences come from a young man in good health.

In DNA form, the CDR3 reads TGTGCCTGGAGGGAGACAGATACGCAGTATTTT. The encoded protein is CAWRETDTQYF. V usage is TRBV30 and J usage is TRBJ2-3, with D hard to call. The CDR3 has 11 residues. Trimming removed 3 bases at V and 3 bases at J, with 4 bases between. CDR1 and CDR2 (germline): GTSNPN, SVGIG (reference sequence).

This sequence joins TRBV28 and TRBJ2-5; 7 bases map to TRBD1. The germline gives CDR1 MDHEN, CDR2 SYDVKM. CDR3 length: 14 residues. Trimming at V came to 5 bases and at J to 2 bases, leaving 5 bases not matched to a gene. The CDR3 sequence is CASSPGQAQETQYF. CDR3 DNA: TGTGCCAGCAGTCCAGGACAGGCTCAAGAGACCCAGTACTTC.

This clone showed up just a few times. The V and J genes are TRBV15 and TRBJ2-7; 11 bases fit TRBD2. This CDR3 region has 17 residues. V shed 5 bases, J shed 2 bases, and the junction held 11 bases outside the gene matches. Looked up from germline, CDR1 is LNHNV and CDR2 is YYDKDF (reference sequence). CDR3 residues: CATSAGLAELRAYEQYF. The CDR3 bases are TGTGCCACCAGCGCGGGACTAGCGGAACTTCGGGCCTACGAGCAGTACTTC.

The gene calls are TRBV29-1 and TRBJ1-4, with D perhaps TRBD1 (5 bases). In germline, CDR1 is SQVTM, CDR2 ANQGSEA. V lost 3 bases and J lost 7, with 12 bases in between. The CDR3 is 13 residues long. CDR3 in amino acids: CSVEGQQGEKLFF. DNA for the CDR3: TGCAGCGTTGAGGGGCAGCAGGGTGAAAAACTGTTTTTT. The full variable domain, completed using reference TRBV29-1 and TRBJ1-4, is SAVISQKPSRDICQRGTSLTIQCQVDSQVTMMFWYRQQPGQSLTLIATANQGSEATYESGFVIDKFPISRPNLTFSTLTVSNMSPEDSSIYLCSVEGQQGEKLFFGSGTQLSVL.

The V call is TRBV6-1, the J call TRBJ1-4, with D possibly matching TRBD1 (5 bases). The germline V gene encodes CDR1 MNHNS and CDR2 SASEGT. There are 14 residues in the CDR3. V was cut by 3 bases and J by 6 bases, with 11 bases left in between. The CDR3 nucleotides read TGTGCCAGCAGTGATCAGGGACGCTATGAAAAACTGTTTTTT. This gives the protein CASSDQGRYEKLFF.

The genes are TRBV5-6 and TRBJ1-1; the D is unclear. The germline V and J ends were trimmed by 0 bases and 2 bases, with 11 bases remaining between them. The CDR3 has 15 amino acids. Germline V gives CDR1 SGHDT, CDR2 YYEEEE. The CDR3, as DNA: TGTGCCAGCAGCTTGGGACCACACGGAAACACTGAAGCTTTCTTT. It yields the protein CASSLGPHGNTEAFF.

The CDR3 loop is CAWSWGQTQETQYF. DNA for the CDR3: TGTGCCTGGAGTTGGGGGCAAACCCAAGAGACCCAGTACTTC. The chain links TRBV30 to TRBJ2-5; D is perhaps TRBD1 (6 bases). The germline V gene has CDR1 GTSNPN and CDR2 SVGIG (reference sequence). The V end was cut by 2 bases, the J end by 1 base, with 11 bases between. The CDR3 extends over 14 amino acids.

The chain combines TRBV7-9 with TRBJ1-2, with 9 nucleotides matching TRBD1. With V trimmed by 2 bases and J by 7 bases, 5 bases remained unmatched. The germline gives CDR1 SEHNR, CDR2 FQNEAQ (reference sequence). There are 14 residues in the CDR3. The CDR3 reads CASSLTGGAGGYTF. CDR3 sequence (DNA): TGTGCCAGCAGCTTAACAGGGGGCGCCGGTGGCTACACCTTC.

The CDR3 DNA reads as TGTGCCAGCAGTTTGGGGAACGCAGGGGCCAACGTCCTGACTTTC. The encoded protein is CASSLGNAGANVLTF. The gene calls are TRBV28 and TRBJ2-6; D gene unclear. V shed 3 bases and J shed 4 bases, with 10 bases lying between them. The CDR3 is 15 residues long. Germline CDR1 MDHEN, CDR2 SYDVKM.

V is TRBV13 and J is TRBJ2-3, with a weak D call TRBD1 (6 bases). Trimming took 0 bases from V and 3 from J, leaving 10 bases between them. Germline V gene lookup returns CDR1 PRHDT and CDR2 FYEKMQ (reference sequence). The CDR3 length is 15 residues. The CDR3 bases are TGTGCCAGCAGCTTAGGACAGGGTAGTACAGATACGCAGTATTTT. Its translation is CASSLGQGSTDTQYF.

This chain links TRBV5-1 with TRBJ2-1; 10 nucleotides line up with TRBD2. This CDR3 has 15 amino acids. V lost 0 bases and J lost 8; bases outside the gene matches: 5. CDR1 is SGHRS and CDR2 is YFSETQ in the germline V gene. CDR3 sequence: CASSLAPSGSYEQFF. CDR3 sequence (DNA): TGCGCCAGCAGCTTGGCCCCTAGCGGGAGCTATGAGCAGTTCTTC.

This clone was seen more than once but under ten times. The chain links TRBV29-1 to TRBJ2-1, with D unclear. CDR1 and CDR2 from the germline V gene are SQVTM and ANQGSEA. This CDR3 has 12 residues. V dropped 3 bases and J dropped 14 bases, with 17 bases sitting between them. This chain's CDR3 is CSVEVYLSDEFF. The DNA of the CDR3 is TGCAGCGTTGAGGTCTACCTCAGTGATGAGTTCTTC.

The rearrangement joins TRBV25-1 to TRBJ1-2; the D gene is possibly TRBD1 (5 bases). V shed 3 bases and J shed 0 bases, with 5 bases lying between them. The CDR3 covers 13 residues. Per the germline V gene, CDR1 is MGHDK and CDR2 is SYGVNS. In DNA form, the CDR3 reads TGTGCCAGCAGTGAGACAGCTAACTATGGCTACACCTTC. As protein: CASSETANYGYTF.

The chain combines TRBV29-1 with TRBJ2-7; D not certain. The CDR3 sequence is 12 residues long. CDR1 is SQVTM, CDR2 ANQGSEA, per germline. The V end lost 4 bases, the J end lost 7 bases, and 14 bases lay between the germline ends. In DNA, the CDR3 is TGCAGCGTTGGCAACATGAGAATTGAGCAGTACTTC. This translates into CSVGNMRIEQYF.

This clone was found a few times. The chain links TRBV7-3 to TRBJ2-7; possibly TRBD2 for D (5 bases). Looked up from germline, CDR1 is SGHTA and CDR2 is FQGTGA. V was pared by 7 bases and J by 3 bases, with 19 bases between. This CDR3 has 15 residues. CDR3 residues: CASIERAKLRYEQYF. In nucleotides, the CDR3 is TGTGCCAGCATAGAGAGGGCGAAGCTTCGCTACGAGCAGTACTTC.

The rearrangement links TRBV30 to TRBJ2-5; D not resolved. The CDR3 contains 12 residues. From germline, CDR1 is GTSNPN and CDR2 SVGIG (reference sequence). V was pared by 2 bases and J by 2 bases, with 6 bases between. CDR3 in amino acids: CAWSYGQETQYF. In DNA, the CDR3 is TGTGCCTGGAGTTACGGACAAGAGACCCAGTACTTC.

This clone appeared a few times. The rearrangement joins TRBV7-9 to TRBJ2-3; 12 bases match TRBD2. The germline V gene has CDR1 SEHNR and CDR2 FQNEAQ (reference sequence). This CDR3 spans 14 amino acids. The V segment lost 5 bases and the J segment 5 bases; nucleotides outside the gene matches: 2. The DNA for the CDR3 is TGTGCCAGCAGCACGACTAGCGGGAGAGATACGCAGTATTTT. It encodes CASSTTSGRDTQYF.

The DNA for the CDR3 is TGTGCCAGCAGTTACTCGATGGGGTTTCAAGAGACCCAGTACTTC. As protein: CASSYSMGFQETQYF. The genes are TRBV6-6 and TRBJ2-5; D call uncertain. CDR1 and CDR2 (germline): MNHNY, SVGAGI (reference sequence). The CDR3 runs 15 residues. Trimming left V 0 bases short and J 2 bases short, with 10 bases between.

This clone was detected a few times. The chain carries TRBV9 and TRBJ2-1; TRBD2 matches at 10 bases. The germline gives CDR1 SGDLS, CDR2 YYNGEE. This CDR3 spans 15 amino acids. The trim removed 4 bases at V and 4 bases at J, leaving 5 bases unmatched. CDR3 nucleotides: TGTGCCAGCAGCACGACTAGCGGGTTGTACAATGAGCAGTTCTTC. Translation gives CASSTTSGLYNEQFF.